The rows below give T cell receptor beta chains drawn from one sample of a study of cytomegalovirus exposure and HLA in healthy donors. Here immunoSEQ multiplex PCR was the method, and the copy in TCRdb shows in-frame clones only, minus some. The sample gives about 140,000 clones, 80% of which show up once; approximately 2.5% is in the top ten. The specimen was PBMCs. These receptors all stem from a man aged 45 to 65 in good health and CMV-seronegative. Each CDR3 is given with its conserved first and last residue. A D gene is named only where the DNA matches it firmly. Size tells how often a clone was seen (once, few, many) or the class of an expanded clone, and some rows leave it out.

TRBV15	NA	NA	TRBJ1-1	TGTGCCACCAGCAGAGATGAGGGTCGGACTGAAGCTTTCTTT	CATSRDEGRTEAFF
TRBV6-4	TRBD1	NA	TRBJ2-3	TGTGCCAGCAGGAGGGGGCAGGCCCGCACAGATACGCAGTATTTT	CASRRGQARTDTQYF
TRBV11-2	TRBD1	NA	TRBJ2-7	TGTGCCAGCAGCCCCTCCGGGACAGGGCCATACGAGCAGTACTTC	CASSPSGTGPYEQYF
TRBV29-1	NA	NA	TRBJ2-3	TGCAGCGTTCTGGGGCGGGACAGTAGCACAGATACGCAGTATTTT	CSVLGRDSSTDTQYF
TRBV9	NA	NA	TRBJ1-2	TGTGCCAGCAGCGCGGGGGGAATCCGACGAGGTGATGGCTACACCTTC	CASSAGGIRRGDGYTF
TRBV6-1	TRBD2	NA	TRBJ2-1	TGTGCCAGCAGTGCCCAATGGTGGACTAGCGGGGATTACAATGAGCAGTTCTTC	CASSAQWWTSGDYNEQFF
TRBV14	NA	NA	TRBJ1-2	TGTGCCAGCAGCCAGGGAGGCTATGGCTACACCTTC	CASSQGGYGYTF
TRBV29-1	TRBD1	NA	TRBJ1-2	TGCAGCGTAGAACCAGGGGGCCTAGGCTACACCTTC	CSVEPGGLGYTF
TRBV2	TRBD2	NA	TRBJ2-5	TGTGCCAGCAGTGAAGACCTAGCGGGGGCCCCCACCCAGTACTTC	CASSEDLAGAPTQYF
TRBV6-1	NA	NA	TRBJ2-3	TGTGCCAGCAGTGAATCGGATACGCAGTATTTT	CASSESDTQYF
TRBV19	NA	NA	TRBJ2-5	TGTGCCAGTAGTATCGACAGTCGTCAGACCCAGTACTTC	CASSIDSRQTQYF
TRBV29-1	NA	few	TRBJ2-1	TGCAGCGTTGCGTCGGGGGTGGCTAATTTTAATGAGCAGTTCTTC	CSVASGVANFNEQFF
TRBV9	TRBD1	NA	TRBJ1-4	TGTGCCAGCAGCGTAGAAGGGGGCCGAGAAAAACTGTTTTTT	CASSVEGGREKLFF
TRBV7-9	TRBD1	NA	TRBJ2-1	TGTGCCAGCAGCTCTCCGGGACAGGGGAAATACAATGAGCAGTTCTTC	CASSSPGQGKYNEQFF
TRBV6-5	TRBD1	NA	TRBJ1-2	TGTGCCAGCAGGGGACAGCACAATCTCGATGGCTACACCTTC	CASRGQHNLDGYTF
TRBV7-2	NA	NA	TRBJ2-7	TGTGCCAGCAGCTTAGGCGGGACCTACGAGCAGTACTTC	CASSLGGTYEQYF
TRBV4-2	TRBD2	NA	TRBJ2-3	TGTGCCAGCAGCCAAGAGAGACTAGCGGGTGTAGGCACAGATACGCAGTATTTT	CASSQERLAGVGTDTQYF
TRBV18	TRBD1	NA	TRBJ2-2	TGTGCCAGCTCACCGTCCCAGGGACAGGGGAAAGGCACCGGGGAGCTGTTTTTT	CASSPSQGQGKGTGELFF
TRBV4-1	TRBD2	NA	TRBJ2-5	TGCGCCAGCAGCCAAGGGGGGTTCGGGGGGAACCGGGAGACCCAGTACTTC	CASSQGGFGGNRETQYF
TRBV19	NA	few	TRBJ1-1	NA	CASRGDGGTEAFFGQGTEAFF
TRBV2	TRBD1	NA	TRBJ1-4	TGTGCCAGCAGGGTTAGGACAGGGGAAGGAGAAAAACTGTTTTTT	CASRVRTGEGEKLFF
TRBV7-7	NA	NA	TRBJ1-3	TGTGCCAGCAGCCCCAGTCACGGAAACACCATATATTTT	CASSPSHGNTIYF
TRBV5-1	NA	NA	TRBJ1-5	TGCGCCAGCAGCTTGGGGACACCCGACAATCAGCCCCAGCATTTT	CASSLGTPDNQPQHF
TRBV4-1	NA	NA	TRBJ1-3	TGCGCCAGCAGCCAAGAGGGCCGAACAGAAAACACCATATATTTT	CASSQEGRTENTIYF
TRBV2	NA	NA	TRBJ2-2	TGTGCCAGCAGTGCCACTAGAACCGGGGAGCTGTTTTTT	CASSATRTGELFF
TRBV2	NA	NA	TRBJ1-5	TGTGCCAGCAGTGAAAGGGCCCGGGAGGCGGCTCAGCCCCAGCATTTT	CASSERAREAAQPQHF
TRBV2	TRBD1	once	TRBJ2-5	TGTGCCAGTAACACAGGGGGCCCAGTAGAGACCCAGTACTTC	CASNTGGPVETQYF
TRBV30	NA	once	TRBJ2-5	TGTGCCGGCTTGGGGGGGGCAGGGGAGACCCAGTACTTC	CAGLGGAGETQYF
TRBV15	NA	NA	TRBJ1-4	TGTGCCACCAGCCCTTACCGGGACCAAGAGGAGGGAAAACTGTTTTTT	CATSPYRDQEEGKLFF
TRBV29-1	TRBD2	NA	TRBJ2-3	TGCAGCGTGGGAACTGGGACTAGCGCAGATACGCAGTATTTT	CSVGTGTSADTQYF
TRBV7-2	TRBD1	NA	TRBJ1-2	TGTGCCAGCAGCCCTGGGACAGCCGGTGGCTACACCTTC	CASSPGTAGGYTF
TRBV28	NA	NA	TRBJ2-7	TGTGCCAGCAGTTTACCTAGTGGAGTTCGGACATTCTACGAGCAGTACTTC	CASSLPSGVRTFYEQYF
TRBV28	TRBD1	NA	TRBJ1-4	TGTGCCAGCAGTCGACCGGACAGGGGAGGTGAAAAACTGTTTTTT	CASSRPDRGGEKLFF
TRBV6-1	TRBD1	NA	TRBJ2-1	TGTGCCAGTATTACAGGGGGTTCATTGAATGAGCAGTTCTTC	CASITGGSLNEQFF
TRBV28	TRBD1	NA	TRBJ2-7	TGTGCCAGCAGTTTGGGACAGGGTATCTACGAGCAGTACTTC	CASSLGQGIYEQYF
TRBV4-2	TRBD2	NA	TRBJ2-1	TGTGCCAGCAGCCTGGGACTAGCAGACTACAATGAGCAGTTCTTC	CASSLGLADYNEQFF
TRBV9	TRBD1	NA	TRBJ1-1	TGTGCCAGCAGCCCTTGGACAGGTGCCGACACTGAAGCTTTCTTT	CASSPWTGADTEAFF
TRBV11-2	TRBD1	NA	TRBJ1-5	TGTGCCAGCAGCTTCGGGACAGGAGACAATCAGCCCCAGCATTTT	CASSFGTGDNQPQHF
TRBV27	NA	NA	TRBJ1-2	TGTGCCAGCAGTGTTCGATCGTCGGTTTTAGGCTACACCTTC	CASSVRSSVLGYTF
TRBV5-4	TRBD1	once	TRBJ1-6	TGTGCCAGCAGCCCTGCCACAGGGGATAATTCACCCCTCCACTTT	CASSPATGDNSPLHF
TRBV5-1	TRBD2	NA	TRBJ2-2	TGCGCCAGCAGCTTGGATTCTGCTAGCGGGGTTCTAGTCGGGGAGCTGTTTTTT	CASSLDSASGVLVGELFF
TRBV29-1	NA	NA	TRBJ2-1	TGCAGCGTTACGGGGAGGGGGTACAATGAGCAGTTCTTC	CSVTGRGYNEQFF
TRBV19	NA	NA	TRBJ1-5	TGTGCCAGTAATGGGGGGAATCAGCCCCAGCATTTT	CASNGGNQPQHF
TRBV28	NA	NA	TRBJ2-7	TGTGCCAGCAGGCAGGGGGGCCGGTTAAACGAGCAGTACTTC	CASRQGGRLNEQYF
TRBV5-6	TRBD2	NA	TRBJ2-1	TGTGCCAGCAGCTTGTTTCCGGGGGGGCTCGGTGAGCAGTTCTTC	CASSLFPGGLGEQFF
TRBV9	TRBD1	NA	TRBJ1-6	TGTGCCAGCAGCGTAGATAATCAGGGGGGAAATTCACCCCTCCACTTT	CASSVDNQGGNSPLHF
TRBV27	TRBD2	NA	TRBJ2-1	TGTGCCAGCAGTGCCCAGACTAGCGGGGGGACCTACAATGAGCAGTTCTTC	CASSAQTSGGTYNEQFF
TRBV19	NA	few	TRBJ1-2	TGTGCCAGTAGTAAGGGACAAAGGGGCGACTATGGCTACACCTTC	CASSKGQRGDYGYTF
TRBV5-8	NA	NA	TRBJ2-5	TGTGCCAGCACCGAGAGGGTAGGAGAGACCCAGTACTTC	CASTERVGETQYF
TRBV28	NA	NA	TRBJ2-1	TGTGCCAGCAGTTTCCGAGGATATTCCTACAATGAGCAGTTCTTC	CASSFRGYSYNEQFF
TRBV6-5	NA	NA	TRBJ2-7	TGTGCCAGCAGCGTGGAGGGCTACGAGCAGTACTTC	CASSVEGYEQYF
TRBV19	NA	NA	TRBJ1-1	TGTGCCAGTAGTATAGGTGGTAGGGGCGGAATGAACACTGAAGCTTTCTTT	CASSIGGRGGMNTEAFF
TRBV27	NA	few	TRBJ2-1	TGTGCCAGCAGTTTAATCCCGGAAGCGGTTAATGAGCAGTTCTTC	CASSLIPEAVNEQFF
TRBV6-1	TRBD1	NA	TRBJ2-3	TGTGCCAGCAGTTGGCAGGGGGCAGATACGCAGTATTTT	CASSWQGADTQYF
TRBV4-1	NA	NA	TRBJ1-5	TGCGCCACCAAGGGAGAGGGGGGGGATCAGCCCCAGCATTTT	CATKGEGGDQPQHF
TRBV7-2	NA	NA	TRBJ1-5	TGTGCCAGCAGCCGTTCCACGGGGGGCAATCAGCCCCAGCATTTT	CASSRSTGGNQPQHF
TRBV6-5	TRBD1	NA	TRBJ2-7	TGTGCCAGCAGTTATAGGGGGCAGGGCTCCTACGAGCAGTACTTC	CASSYRGQGSYEQYF
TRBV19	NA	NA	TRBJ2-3	TGTGCCAGTAGTATATCCCGGTCAGATACGCAGTATTTT	CASSISRSDTQYF
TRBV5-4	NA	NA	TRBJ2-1	TGTGCCAGCAGCAGGACAGTGTACAATGAGCAGTTCTTC	CASSRTVYNEQFF